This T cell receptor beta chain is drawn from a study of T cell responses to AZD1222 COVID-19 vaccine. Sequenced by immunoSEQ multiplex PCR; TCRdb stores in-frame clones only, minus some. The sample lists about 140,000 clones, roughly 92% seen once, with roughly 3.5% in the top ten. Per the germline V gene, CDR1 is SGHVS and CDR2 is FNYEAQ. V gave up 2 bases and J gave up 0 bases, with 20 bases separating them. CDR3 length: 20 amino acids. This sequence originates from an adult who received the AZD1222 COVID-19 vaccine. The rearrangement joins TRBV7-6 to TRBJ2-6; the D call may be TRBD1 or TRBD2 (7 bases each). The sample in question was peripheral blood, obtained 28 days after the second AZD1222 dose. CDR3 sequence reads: CASSLLPGGGLGSGANVLTF. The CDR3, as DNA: TGTGCCAGCAGCTTACTTCCAGGGGGAGGGTTAGGCTCTGGGGCCAACGTCCTGACTTTC.